In its sample, the clone carrying this T cell receptor beta chain was seen many times. RNA extraction gave at least 5 micrograms of total RNA per sample. V was pared by 6 bases and J by 4 bases, with 14 bases between. The germline V gene encodes CDR1 LGHNA and CDR2 YNFKEQ. This CDR3 has 14 amino acids. A second PCR of about 7 to 11 cycles used a sample-barcoded 5' primer and a J-beta primer mix. From each sample, at least 2.5 million paired-end reads containing CDR3 were obtained. MiXCR was run by TCRdb on the 5' RACE reads, yielding one entry per CDR3 protein. The sample lists 700,000 to 950,000 distinct CDR3 sequences; more than 40% were seen once. This specimen belongs to a study of blood T cells in healthy people across ages.

The source is a woman in her sixties in good health. What was sequenced was blood. The chain is built from TRBV4-2 and TRBJ2-3; D uncertain. The CDR3 DNA is TGTGCCAGCAGGGGGTTTGGCGCAGCAGATACGCAGTATTTT. Translation gives CASRGFGAADTQYF.